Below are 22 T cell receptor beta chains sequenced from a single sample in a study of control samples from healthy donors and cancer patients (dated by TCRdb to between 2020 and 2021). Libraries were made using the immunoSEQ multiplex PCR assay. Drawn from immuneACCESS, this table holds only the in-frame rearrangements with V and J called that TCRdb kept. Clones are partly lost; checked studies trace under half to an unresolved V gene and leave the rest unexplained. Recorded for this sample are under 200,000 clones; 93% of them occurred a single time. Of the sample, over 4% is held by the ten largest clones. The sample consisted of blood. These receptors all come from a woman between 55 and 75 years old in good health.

CDR3 sequence: CASRDTGQIYGYTF. The CDR3, as DNA: TGCGCCAGCAGGGACACGGGACAGATCTATGGCTACACCTTC. This chain uses TRBV5-1 with TRBJ1-2, with TRBD1 identical over 7 bases. The germline V gene has CDR1 SGHRS and CDR2 YFSETQ. The CDR3 length is 14 residues. J gave up 4 bases and V 5 bases, and 8 bases lay outside the gene matches.

CDR3 nucleotides: TGCGCCAGCAGTGAGTCGACCCCTTCACTAGCGGGGGCCAACAATGAGCAGTTCTTC. Translated, it gives CASSESTPSLAGANNEQFF. The chain recombines TRBV10-2 with TRBJ2-1, with 11 bases aligning to TRBD2. CDR1 and CDR2 (germline): WSHSY, SAAADI. There are 19 residues in the CDR3. J was trimmed by 5 bases and V by 0 bases; bases with no gene match: 12.

In nucleotides, the CDR3 is TGTGCCAGCAAATCGGGACAGGGGGTGACACCCCTCCACTTT. This sequence encodes CASKSGQGVTPLHF. The chain has TRBV2 and TRBJ1-6, with 11 positions matching TRBD1. J lost 11 bases, V lost 7 bases, and 7 bases had no gene match. Germline lookup yields CDR1 SNHLY and CDR2 FYNNEI. The CDR3 covers 14 residues.

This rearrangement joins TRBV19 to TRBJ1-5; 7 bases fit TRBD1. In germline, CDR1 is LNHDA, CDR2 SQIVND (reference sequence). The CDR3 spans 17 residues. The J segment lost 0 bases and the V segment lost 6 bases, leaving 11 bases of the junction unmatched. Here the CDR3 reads CASRSLIRGLSNQPQHF. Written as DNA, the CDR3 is TGTGCCAGTAGATCTCTGATTAGGGGGCTTAGCAATCAGCCCCAGCATTTT.

CDR3 sequence: CAISGTSGGSTDTQYF. As DNA, the CDR3 is TGTGCCATCAGCGGGACTAGCGGGGGCAGCACAGATACGCAGTATTTT. V and J are TRBV10-3 and TRBJ2-3; the match to TRBD2 covers 14 bases. The germline gives CDR1 ENHRY, CDR2 SYGVKD. The length of the CDR3 is 16 residues. Trimming removed 6 bases from V and 0 bases from J; junction bases left unmatched: 2.

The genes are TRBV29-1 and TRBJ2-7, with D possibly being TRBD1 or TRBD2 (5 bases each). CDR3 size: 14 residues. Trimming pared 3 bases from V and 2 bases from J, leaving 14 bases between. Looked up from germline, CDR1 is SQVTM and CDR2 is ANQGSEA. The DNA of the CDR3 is TGCAGCGTTGAGATCGGGGACCGAGCCTACGAGCAGTACTTC. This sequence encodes CSVEIGDRAYEQYF.

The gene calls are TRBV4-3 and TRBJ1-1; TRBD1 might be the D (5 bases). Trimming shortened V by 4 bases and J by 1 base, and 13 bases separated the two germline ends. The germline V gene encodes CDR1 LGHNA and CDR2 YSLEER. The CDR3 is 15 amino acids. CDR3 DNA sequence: TGCGCCAGCAGCCCAACTCTTGGGGGGAACACTGAAGCTTTCTTT. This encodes CASSPTLGGNTEAFF.

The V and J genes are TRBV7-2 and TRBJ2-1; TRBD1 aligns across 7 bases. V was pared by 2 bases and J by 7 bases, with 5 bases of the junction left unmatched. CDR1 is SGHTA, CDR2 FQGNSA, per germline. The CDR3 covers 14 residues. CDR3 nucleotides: TGTGCCAGCAGCTTACTACAGGGGACGAATGAGCAGTTCTTC. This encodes CASSLLQGTNEQFF.

The CDR3 region has the DNA TGTGCCACCAGCAGGAAGATAGATGGCAATCAGCCCCAGCATTTT. This gives the protein CATSRKIDGNQPQHF. The chain joins TRBV15 to TRBJ1-5; D remains ambiguous. Trimming removed 3 bases from V and 2 bases from J, with 11 bases in between. The germline V gene encodes CDR1 LNHNV and CDR2 YYDKDF (reference sequence). CDR3 size: 15 residues.

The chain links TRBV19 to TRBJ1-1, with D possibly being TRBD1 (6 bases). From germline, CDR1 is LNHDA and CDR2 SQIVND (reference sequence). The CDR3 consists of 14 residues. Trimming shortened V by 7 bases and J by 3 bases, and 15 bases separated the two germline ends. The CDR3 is CASTGAPGDTEAFF. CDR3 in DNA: TGTGCCAGTACGGGGGCTCCCGGGGACACTGAAGCTTTCTTT. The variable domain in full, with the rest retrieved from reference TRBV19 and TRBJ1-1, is DGGITQSPKYLFRKEGQNVTLSCEQNLNHDAMYWYRQDPGQGLRLIYYSQIVNDFQKGDIAEGYSVSREKKESFPLTVTSAQKNPTAFYLCASTGAPGDTEAFFGQGTRLTVV.

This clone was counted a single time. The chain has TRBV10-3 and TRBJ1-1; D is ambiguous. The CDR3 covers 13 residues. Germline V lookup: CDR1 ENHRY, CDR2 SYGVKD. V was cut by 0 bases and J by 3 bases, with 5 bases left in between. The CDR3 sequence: CAISESSDTEAFF. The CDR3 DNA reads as TGTGCCATCAGTGAGTCTTCGGACACTGAAGCTTTCTTT.

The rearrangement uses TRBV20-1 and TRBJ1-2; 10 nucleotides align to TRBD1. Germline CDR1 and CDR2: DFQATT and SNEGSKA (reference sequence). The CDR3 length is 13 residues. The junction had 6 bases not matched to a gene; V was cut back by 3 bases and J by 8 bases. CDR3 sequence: CSASRTGGAGYTF. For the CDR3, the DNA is TGCAGTGCTAGTAGGACAGGGGGGGCGGGCTACACCTTC.

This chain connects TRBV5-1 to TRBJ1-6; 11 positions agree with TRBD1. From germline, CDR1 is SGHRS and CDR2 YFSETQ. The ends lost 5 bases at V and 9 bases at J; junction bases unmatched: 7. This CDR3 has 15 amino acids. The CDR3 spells CASRTLGQGASPLHF. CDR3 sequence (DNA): TGCGCCAGCAGAACCCTCGGACAGGGGGCTTCACCCCTCCACTTT. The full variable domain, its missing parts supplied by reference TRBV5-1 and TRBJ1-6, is KAGVTQTPRYLIKTRGQQVTLSCSPISGHRSVSWYQQTPGQGLQFLFEYFSETQRNKGNFPGRFSGRQFSNSRSEMNVSTLELGDSALYLCASRTLGQGASPLHFGNGTRLTVT.

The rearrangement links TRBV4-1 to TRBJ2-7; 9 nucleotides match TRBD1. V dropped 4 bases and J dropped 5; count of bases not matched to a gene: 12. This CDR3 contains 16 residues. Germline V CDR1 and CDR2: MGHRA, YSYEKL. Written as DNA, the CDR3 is TGCGCCAGCAGCCCTCGCTCGGGGACAGGGATCGACGAGCAGTACTTC. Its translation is CASSPRSGTGIDEQYF.

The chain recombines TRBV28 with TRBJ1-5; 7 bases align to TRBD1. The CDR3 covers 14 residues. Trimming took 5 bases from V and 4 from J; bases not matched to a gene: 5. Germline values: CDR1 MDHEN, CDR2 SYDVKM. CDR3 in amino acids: CASSLPTGNQPQHF. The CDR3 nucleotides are TGTGCCAGCAGTCTACCGACAGGGAATCAGCCCCAGCATTTT.

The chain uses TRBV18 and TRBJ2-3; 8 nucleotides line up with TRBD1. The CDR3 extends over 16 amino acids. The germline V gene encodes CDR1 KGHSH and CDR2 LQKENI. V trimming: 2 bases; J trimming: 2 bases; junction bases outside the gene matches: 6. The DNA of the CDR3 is TGTGCCAGCTCACCAATAGGGACAGGCCTCACAGATACGCAGTATTTT. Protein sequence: CASSPIGTGLTDTQYF.

Here the CDR3 reads CASSPGTGYGYTF. For the CDR3, the DNA is TGTGCCAGTAGTCCGGGGACAGGCTATGGCTACACCTTC. V is TRBV19 and J is TRBJ1-2, with TRBD1 identical over 8 bases. The CDR3 runs 13 residues. The germline V gene has CDR1 LNHDA and CDR2 SQIVND (reference sequence). Germline trimming cut 5 bases from V and 4 bases from J; bases unmatched to any gene: 3.

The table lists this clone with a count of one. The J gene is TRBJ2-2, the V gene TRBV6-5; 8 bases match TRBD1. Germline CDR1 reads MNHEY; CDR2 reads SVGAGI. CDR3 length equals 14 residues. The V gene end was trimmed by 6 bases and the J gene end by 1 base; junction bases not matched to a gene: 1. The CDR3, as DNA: TGTGCCAGCAGAGGACAGGGGAACACCGGGGAGCTGTTTTTT. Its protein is CASRGQGNTGELFF.

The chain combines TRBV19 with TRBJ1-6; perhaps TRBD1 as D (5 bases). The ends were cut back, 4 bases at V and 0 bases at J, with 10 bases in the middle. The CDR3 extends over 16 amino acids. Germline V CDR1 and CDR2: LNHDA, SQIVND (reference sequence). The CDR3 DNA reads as TGTGCCAGTAGTAGGGGGACGAGCTCCTATAATTCACCCCTCCACTTT. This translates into CASSRGTSSYNSPLHF.

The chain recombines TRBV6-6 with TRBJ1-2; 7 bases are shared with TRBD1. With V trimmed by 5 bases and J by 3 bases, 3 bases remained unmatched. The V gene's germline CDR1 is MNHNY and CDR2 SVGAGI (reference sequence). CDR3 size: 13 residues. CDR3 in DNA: TGTGCCAGCAGTACAGGGGCTTACTATGGCTACACCTTC. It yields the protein CASSTGAYYGYTF.

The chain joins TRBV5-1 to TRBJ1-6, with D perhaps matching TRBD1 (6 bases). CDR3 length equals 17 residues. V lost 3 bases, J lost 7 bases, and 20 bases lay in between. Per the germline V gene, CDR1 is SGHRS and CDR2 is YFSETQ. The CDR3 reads CASSWTEQAFENSPLHF. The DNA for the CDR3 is TGCGCCAGCAGCTGGACAGAACAGGCTTTCGAGAATTCACCCCTCCACTTT.

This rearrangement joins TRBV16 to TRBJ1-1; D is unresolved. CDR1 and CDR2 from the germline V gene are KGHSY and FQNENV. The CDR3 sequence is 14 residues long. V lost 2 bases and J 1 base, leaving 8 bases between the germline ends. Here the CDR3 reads CASSQTPGNTEAFF. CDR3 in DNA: TGTGCCAGCAGCCAAACCCCAGGGAACACTGAAGCTTTCTTT.